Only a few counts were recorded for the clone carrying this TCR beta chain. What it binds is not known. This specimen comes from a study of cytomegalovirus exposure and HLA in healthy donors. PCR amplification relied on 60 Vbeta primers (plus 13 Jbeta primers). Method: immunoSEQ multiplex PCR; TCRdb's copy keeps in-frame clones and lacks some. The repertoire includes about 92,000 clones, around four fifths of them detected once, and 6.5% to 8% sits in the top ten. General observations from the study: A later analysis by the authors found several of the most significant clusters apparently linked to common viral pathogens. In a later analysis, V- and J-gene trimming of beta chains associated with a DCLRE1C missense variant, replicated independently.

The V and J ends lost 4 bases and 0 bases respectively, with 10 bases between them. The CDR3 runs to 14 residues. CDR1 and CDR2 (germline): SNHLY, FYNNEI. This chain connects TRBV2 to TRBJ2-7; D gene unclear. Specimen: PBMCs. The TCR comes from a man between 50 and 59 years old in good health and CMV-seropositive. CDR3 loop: CASSVSGSSYEQYF. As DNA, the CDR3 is TGTGCCAGCAGTGTCTCGGGTAGCTCCTACGAGCAGTACTTC.